This record looks at one T cell receptor beta chain sequence and its context. Its specificity is unknown. TCRdb keeps only in-frame clones here, not all; method: immunoSEQ multiplex PCR. The profile shows 100,000 to 150,000 clones, 80% to 90% of them singletons. The entry originates in a study of cytotoxic CD8 clonotypes in ibrutinib-treated CLL. General study points: A rise in clonality was seen at ibrutinib response, and a fall back toward baseline was seen at progression.

Cryopreserved PBMCs provided 1.5 to 2 micrograms of genomic DNA for the TCR beta libraries. The source is a human donor with chronic lymphocytic leukemia. Sequencing was performed on PBMCs, taken after 24 months of ibrutinib treatment.

The CDR3 here is CSAAKRTSKETQYF. Here the CDR3 DNA reads TGCAGCGCCGCTAAGCGGACAAGCAAAGAGACCCAGTACTTC. The chain links TRBV29-1 to TRBJ2-5; D is possibly TRBD1 or TRBD2 (5 bases each). The CDR3 contains 14 residues. The ends were cut back, 7 bases at V and 3 bases at J, with 18 bases in the middle. The germline CDR1 and CDR2 sequences are SQVTM and ANQGSEA.